This TCR beta chain was documented in a study of CD8 T cells in ankylosing spondylitis. Comments on this clonotype: No antigen is known for it.

Unmatched junction bases numbered 12, after V lost 5 bases and J lost 6 bases. The CDR3 contains 15 residues. The germline V gene encodes CDR1 SGHRS and CDR2 YFSETQ. TCRdb analysed the 5' RACE reads with MiXCR anew, one entry per CDR3 protein. The table records roughly 300,000 distinct CDR3 sequences, less than 9.5% of them present only once. Study-level points and caveats: Eight or nine highly homologous variants made up a TCR beta motif that seemed to typify ankylosing spondylitis blood.

The source of this sequence is a male donor with ankylosing spondylitis. The V gene is TRBV5-1, the J gene TRBJ2-7; 9 nucleotides align to TRBD1. Sequencing was carried out using blood, either unsorted or a sorted T cell fraction (not recorded which). CDR3 protein: CASRPGDREAGEQYF. The CDR3 DNA reads TGCGCCAGCAGGCCTGGGGACAGGGAGGCGGGCGAGCAGTACTTC.